At least ten counts were recorded for the clone carrying this T cell receptor beta chain. This entry comes from a study of prognosis after radiotherapy for stage I lung cancer. With 1 base clipped from V and 5 bases from J, the junction kept 4 bases outside the gene matches. Germline V gene sequence: CDR1 SGHRS, CDR2 YFSETQ. The CDR3 spans 16 residues. Starting from genomic DNA, TCR beta CDR3 was amplified through two-round multiplex PCR. First-round PCR employed TRBV- and TRBJ-specific primers for each gene. TCRdb itself ran the multiplex PCR reads through MiXCR, one entry per CDR3 protein. The profile shows about 35,000 distinct CDR3 sequences, approximately 35% of them singletons.

Here the sequenced sample was PBMCs, taken before or after stereotactic body radiation therapy (not recorded which). This chain connects TRBV5-1 to TRBJ1-6, with 9 bases that match TRBD1. The source of this sequence is a donor aged 50 or older with non-small cell lung cancer. Here the CDR3 DNA reads TGCGCCAGCAGCTTGTTGGGGACAGGGAATAATTCACCCCTCCACTTT. This sequence encodes CASSLLGTGNNSPLHF.